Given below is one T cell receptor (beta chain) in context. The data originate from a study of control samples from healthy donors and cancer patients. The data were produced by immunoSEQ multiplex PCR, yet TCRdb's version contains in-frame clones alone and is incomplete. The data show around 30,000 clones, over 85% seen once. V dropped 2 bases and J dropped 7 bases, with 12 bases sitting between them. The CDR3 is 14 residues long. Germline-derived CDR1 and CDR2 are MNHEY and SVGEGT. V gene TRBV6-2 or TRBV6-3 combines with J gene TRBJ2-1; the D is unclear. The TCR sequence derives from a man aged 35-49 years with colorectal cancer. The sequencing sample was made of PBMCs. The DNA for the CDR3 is TGTGCCAGCAGTTACGAAATAGCTGGTAATGAGCAGTTCTTC. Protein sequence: CASSYEIAGNEQFF.